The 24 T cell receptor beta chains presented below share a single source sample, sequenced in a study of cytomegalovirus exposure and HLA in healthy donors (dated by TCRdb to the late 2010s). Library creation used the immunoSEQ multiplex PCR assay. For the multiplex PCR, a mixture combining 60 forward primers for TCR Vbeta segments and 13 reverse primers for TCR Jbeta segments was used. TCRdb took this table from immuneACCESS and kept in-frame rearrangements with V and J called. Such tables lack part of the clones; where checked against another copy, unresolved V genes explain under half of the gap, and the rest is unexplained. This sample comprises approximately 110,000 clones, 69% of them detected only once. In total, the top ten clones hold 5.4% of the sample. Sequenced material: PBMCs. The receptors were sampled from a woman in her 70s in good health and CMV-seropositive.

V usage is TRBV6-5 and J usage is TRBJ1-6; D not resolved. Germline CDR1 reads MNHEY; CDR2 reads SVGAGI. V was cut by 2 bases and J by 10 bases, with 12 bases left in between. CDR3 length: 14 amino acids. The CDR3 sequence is CASSYRGTWSPLHF. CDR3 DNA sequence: TGTGCCAGCAGTTACCGGGGTACGTGGTCACCCCTCCACTTT.

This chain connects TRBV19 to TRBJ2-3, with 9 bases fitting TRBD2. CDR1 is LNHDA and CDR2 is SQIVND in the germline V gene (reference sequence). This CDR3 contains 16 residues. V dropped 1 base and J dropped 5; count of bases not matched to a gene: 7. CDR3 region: CASSIGSGGVRDTQYF. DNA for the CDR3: TGTGCCAGTAGTATAGGTAGCGGGGGCGTCAGAGATACGCAGTATTTT. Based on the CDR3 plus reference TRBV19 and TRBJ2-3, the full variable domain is DGGITQSPKYLFRKEGQNVTLSCEQNLNHDAMYWYRQDPGQGLRLIYYSQIVNDFQKGDIAEGYSVSREKKESFPLTVTSAQKNPTAFYLCASSIGSGGVRDTQYFGPGTRLTVL.

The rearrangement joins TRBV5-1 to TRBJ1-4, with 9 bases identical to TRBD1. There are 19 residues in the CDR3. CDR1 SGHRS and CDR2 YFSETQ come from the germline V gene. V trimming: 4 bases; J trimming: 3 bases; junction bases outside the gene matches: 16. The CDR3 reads CASSTGQGPVLGANEKLFF. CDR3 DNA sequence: TGCGCCAGCAGCACCGGACAGGGGCCAGTGTTGGGGGCTAATGAAAAACTGTTTTTT.

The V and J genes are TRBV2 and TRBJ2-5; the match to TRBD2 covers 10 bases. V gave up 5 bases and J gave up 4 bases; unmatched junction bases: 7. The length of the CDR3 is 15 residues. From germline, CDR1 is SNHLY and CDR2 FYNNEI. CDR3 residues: CASSFTSGVGETQYF. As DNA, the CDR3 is TGTGCCAGCAGTTTTACTAGCGGGGTGGGAGAGACCCAGTACTTC.

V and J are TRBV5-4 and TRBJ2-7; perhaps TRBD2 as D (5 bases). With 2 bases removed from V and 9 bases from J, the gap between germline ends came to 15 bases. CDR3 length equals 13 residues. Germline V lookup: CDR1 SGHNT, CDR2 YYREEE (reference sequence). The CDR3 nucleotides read TGTGCCAGCAGCTTAAGGATTGGAGGAGGGCAGTACTTC. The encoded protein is CASSLRIGGGQYF. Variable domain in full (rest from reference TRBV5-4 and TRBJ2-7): ETGVTQSPTHLIKTRGQQVTLRCSSQSGHNTVSWYQQALGQGPQFIFQYYREEENGRGNFPPRFSGLQFPNYSSELNVNALELDDSALYLCASSLRIGGGQYFGPGTRLTVT.

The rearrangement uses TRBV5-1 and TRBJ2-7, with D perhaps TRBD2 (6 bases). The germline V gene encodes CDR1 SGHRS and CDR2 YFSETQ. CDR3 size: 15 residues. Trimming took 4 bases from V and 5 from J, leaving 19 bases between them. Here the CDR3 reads CASSPDLGDFDEQYF. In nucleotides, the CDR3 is TGCGCCAGCAGCCCGGACTTAGGGGACTTCGACGAGCAGTACTTC.

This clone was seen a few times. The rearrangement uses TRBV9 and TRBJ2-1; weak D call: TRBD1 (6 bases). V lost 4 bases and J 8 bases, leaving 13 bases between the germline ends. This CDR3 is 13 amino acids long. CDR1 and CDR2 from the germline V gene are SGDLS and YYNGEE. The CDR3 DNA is TGTGCCAGCAGCCCTAATCCAGGGGATGAGCAGTTCTTC. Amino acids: CASSPNPGDEQFF.

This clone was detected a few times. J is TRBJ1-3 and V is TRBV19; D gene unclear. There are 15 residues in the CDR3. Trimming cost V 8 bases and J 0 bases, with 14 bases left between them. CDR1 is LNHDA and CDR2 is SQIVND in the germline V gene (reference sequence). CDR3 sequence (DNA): TGTGCCAGTCAAGTCAGTTTGGCCTCTGGAAACACCATATATTTT. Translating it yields CASQVSLASGNTIYF.

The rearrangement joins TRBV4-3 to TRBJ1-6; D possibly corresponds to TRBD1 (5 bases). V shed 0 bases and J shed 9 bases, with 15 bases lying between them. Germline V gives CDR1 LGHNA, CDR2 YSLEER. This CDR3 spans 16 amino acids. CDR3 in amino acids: CASSQDIGGIGSPLHF. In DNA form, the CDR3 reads TGCGCCAGCAGCCAAGATATCGGGGGAATAGGTTCACCCCTCCACTTT.

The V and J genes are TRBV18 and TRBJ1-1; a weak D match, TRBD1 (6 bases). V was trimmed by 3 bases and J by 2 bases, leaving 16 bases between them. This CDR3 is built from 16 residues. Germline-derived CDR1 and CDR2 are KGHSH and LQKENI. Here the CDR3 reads CASSPRTKDSNTEAFF. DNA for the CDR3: TGTGCCAGCTCACCCCGGACCAAGGACAGCAACACTGAAGCTTTCTTT.

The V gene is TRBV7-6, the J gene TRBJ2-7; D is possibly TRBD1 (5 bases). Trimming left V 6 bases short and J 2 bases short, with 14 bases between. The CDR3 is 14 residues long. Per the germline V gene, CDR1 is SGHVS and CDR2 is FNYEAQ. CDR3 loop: CASSSPGLAYEQYF. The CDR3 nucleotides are TGTGCCAGCAGTTCCCCAGGGCTAGCCTACGAGCAGTACTTC.

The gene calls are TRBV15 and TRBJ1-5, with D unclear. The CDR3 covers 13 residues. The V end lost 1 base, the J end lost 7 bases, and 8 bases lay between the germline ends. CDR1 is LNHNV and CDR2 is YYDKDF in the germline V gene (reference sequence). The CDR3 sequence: CATSRVRGQPQHF. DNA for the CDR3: TGTGCCACCAGCAGAGTACGGGGACAGCCCCAGCATTTT.

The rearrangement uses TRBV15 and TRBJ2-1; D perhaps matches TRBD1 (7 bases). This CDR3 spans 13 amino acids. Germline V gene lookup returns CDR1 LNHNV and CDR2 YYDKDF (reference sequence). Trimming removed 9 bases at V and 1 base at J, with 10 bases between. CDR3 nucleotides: TGTGCCACGCGGGACAGATCCTACAATGAGCAGTTCTTC. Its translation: CATRDRSYNEQFF.

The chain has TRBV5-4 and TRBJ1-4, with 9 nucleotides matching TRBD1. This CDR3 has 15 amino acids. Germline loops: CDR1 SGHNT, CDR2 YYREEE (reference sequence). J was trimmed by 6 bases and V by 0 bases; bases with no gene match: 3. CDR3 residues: CASSLAGTGHEKLFF. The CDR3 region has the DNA TGTGCCAGCAGCTTGGCCGGGACAGGGCATGAAAAACTGTTTTTT.

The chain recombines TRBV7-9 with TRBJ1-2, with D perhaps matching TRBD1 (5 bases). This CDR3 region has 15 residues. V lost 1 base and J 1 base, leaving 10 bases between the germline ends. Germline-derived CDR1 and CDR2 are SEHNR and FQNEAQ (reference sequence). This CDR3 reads CASSLDGGVNYGYTF. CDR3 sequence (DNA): TGTGCCAGCAGCTTAGATGGAGGGGTTAACTATGGCTACACCTTC.

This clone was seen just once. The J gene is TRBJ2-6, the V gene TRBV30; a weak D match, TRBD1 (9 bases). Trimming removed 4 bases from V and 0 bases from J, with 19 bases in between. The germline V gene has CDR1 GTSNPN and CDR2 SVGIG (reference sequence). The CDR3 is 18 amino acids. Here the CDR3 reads CAWTRGGTGLSGANVLTF. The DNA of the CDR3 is TGTGCCTGGACCCGGGGGGGGACAGGGCTCTCTGGGGCCAACGTCCTGACTTTC.

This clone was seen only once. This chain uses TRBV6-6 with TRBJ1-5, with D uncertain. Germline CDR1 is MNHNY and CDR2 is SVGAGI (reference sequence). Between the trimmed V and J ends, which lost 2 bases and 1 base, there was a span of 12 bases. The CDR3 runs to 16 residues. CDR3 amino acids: CASSYLGIGSNQPQHF. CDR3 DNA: TGTGCCAGCAGTTACCTCGGTATCGGGAGCAATCAGCCCCAGCATTTT.

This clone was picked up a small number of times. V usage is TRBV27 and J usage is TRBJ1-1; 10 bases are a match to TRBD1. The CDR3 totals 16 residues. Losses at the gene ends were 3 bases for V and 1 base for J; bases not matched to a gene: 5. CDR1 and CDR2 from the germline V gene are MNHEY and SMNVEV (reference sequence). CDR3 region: CASSLGTGAGNTEAFF. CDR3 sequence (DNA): TGTGCCAGCAGTTTGGGGACAGGGGCGGGGAACACTGAAGCTTTCTTT.

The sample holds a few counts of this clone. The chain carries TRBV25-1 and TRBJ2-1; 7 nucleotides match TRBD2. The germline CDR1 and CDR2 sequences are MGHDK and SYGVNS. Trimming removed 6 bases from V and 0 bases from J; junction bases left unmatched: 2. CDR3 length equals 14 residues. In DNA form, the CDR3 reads TGTGCCAGCAGGGGCGGGGGCTCCTACAATGAGCAGTTCTTC. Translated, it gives CASRGGGSYNEQFF.

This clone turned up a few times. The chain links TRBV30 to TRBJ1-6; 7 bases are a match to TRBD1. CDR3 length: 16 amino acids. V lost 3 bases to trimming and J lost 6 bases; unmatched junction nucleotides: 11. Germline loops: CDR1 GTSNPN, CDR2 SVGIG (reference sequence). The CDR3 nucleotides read TGTGCCTGGAGAACCGTCTACAGGGGACCTAATTCACCCCTCCACTTT. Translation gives CAWRTVYRGPNSPLHF. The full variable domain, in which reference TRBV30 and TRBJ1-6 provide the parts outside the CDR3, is SQTIHQWPATLVQPVGSPLSLECTVEGTSNPNLYWYRQAAGRGLQLLFYSVGIGQISSEVPQNLSASRPQDRQFILSSKKLLLSDSGFYLCAWRTVYRGPNSPLHFGNGTRLTVT.

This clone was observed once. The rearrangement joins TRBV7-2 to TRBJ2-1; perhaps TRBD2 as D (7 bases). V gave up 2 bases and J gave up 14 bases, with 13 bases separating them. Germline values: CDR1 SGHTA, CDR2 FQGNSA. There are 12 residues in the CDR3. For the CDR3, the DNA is TGTGCCAGCAGCTTAAACGGGGGGCAGGAGTTCTTC. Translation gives CASSLNGGQEFF.

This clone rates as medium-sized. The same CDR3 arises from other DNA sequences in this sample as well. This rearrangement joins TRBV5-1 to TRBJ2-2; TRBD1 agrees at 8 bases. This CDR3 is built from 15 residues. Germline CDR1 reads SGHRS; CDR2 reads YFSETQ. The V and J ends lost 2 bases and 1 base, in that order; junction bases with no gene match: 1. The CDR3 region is CASSLGTGNTGELFF. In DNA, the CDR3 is TGCGCCAGCAGCTTAGGGACAGGGAACACCGGGGAGCTGTTTTTT.

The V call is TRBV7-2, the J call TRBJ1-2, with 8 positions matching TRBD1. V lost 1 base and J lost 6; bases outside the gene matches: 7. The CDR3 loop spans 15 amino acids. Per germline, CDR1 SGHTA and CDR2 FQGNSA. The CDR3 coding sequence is TGTGCCAGCAGCTTAGGAGTCGGACAGGGAGATGGCTACACCTTC. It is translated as CASSLGVGQGDGYTF. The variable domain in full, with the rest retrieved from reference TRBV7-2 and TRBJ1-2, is GAGVSQSPSNKVTEKGKDVELRCDPISGHTALYWYRQSLGQGLEFLIYFQGNSAPDKSGLPSDRFSAERTGGSVSTLTIQRTQQEDSAVYLCASSLGVGQGDGYTFGSGTRLTVV.

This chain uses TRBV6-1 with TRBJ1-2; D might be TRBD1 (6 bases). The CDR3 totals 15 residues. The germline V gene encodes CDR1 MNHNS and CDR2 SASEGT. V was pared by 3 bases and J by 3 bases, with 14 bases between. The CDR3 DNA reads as TGTGCCAGCAGTGAGGGACACCCTCGGGACTATGGCTACACCTTC. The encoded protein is CASSEGHPRDYGYTF.